The 11 T cell receptor beta chains listed next were all sequenced from one sample in a study of T cells in tuberculosis. TCRdb's table, derived via immunoSEQ multiplex PCR, lists solely in-frame clones and lacks some. The sample includes 35,000 to 55,000 clones, less than 95% seen only once; the top ten take about 1.8%. The sample was PBMCs. The source of these receptors is a donor aged 10-29 years with latent tuberculosis or without tuberculosis infection. Some clones in this sample may be carry-over from other donors' samples.

This clone was detected only a few times. V gene TRBV10-1 combines with J gene TRBJ1-4; D call uncertain. The CDR3 is 17 residues long. Deletions cut 3 bases from V and 4 bases from J, with 18 bases between. CDR1 is WNHNN and CDR2 is SYGVQD in the germline V gene (reference sequence). The CDR3 loop reads CASSELPIRRSNEKLFF. DNA for the CDR3: TGCGCCAGCAGTGAATTACCTATTCGAAGGAGTAATGAAAAACTGTTTTTT.

The chain uses TRBV19 and TRBJ2-2, with D hard to call. CDR1 LNHDA and CDR2 SQIVND come from the germline V gene (reference sequence). The length of the CDR3 is 14 residues. Trimming left V 0 bases short and J 4 bases short, with 6 bases between. DNA of the CDR3: TGTGCCAGTAGTATAGACCCTTCCACCGGGGAGCTGTTTTTT. It is translated as CASSIDPSTGELFF.

The chain joins TRBV4-3 to TRBJ2-1, with 15 bases fitting TRBD2. Trimming removed 0 bases from V and 14 bases from J; junction bases left unmatched: 14. Looked up from germline, CDR1 is LGHNA and CDR2 is YSLEER. The CDR3 totals 18 residues. The CDR3 coding sequence is TGCGCCAGCAGCCAAGAGCGGACTCCGGGACTAGCGGGAGGTTGGGAGTTCTTC. Amino acid sequence: CASSQERTPGLAGGWEFF.

J is TRBJ2-5 and V is TRBV27, with D perhaps TRBD2 (5 bases). The better agreement between TRBJ2-7 and the DNA end casts doubt on the J call. The CDR3 covers 14 residues. CDR1 is MNHEY, CDR2 SMNVEV, per germline (reference sequence). For the CDR3, the DNA is TGTGCCAGCAGTTATATCGGGGACTCCTACGAGCAGTACTTC. It yields the protein CASSYIGDSYEQYF.

The chain is built from TRBV21-1 and TRBJ2-1; TRBD2, the table's D call, was not compared with the DNA. TRBV21-1 is termed a pseudogene. The CDR3 spans 17 residues. The chain's CDR3 is CASSKDVGREDYNEQFF. The DNA for the CDR3 is TGTGCCAGCAGCAAAGACGTCGGGCGGGAGGATTACAATGAGCAGTTCTTC.

This clone has a single count. The J gene is TRBJ2-7, the V gene TRBV11-2; D perhaps matches TRBD1 (6 bases). V was trimmed by 1 base and J by 2 bases, leaving 15 bases between them. The germline V gene encodes CDR1 SGHAT and CDR2 FQNNGV. This CDR3 is built from 16 residues. Written as DNA, the CDR3 is TGTGCCAGCAGCTTAGCTGGACAGCTGAAAACCTACGAGCAGTACTTC. It is translated as CASSLAGQLKTYEQYF.

This clone was detected only once. The V gene is TRBV21-1, the J gene TRBJ2-3; TRBD1, the table's D call, was not compared with the DNA. TRBV21-1 is termed a pseudogene. This CDR3 is 16 amino acids long. The CDR3 protein is CASSNQGARRTDTQYF. CDR3 sequence (DNA): TGTGCCAGCAGCAATCAGGGGGCCCGAAGGACAGATACGCAGTATTTT.

The genes are TRBV27 and TRBJ2-5, with TRBD1 identical over 10 bases. CDR1 is MNHEY, CDR2 SMNVEV, per germline (reference sequence). The CDR3 is 13 amino acids. With V trimmed by 8 bases and J by 5 bases, 5 bases remained unmatched. CDR3 sequence (DNA): TGTGCCAGCGGGGACAGGGGCTACGAGACCCAGTACTTC. Encoded protein: CASGDRGYETQYF.

This clone appeared once. The chain couples TRBV14 to TRBJ2-3, with TRBD2 matching 7 bases. Trimming at V came to 5 bases and at J to 4 bases, leaving 3 bases not matched to a gene. The CDR3 runs 13 residues. The germline V gene has CDR1 SGHDN and CDR2 FVKESK. In DNA, the CDR3 is TGTGCCAGCAGCACAGCGGGGCCAGATACGCAGTATTTT. Protein: CASSTAGPDTQYF.

V usage is TRBV20-1 and J usage is TRBJ2-7; D is undetermined. CDR1 and CDR2 from the germline V gene are DFQATT and SNEGSKA (reference sequence). The CDR3 has 10 amino acids. V was shortened by 6 bases and J by 7 bases, with 10 bases between the two germline ends. The CDR3 DNA follows: TGCAGTGCGACGGCGAGGGAGCAGTACTTC. It yields the protein CSATAREQYF.

V gene TRBV7-9 combines with J gene TRBJ2-7; 8 nucleotides line up with TRBD1. The V gene end was trimmed by 5 bases and the J gene end by 6 bases; junction bases not matched to a gene: 12. The CDR3 covers 15 residues. The germline V gene encodes CDR1 SEHNR and CDR2 FQNEAQ (reference sequence). CDR3 bases: TGTGCCAGCAGCCTCCCGGGACAGGTCCAGGGCGAGCAGTACTTC. Translating it yields CASSLPGQVQGEQYF.